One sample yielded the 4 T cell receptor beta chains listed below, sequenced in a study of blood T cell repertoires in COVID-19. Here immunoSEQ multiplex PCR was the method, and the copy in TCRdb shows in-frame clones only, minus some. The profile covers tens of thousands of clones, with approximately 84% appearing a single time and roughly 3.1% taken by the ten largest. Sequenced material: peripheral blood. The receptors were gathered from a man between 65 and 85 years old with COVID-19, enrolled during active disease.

In nucleotides, the CDR3 is TGTGCCAGTAGTACACGGACAGGGGGTTATGGCTACACCTTC. It specifies CASSTRTGGYGYTF. This rearrangement joins TRBV19 to TRBJ1-2; 10 bases are shared with TRBD1. The germline V gene has CDR1 LNHDA and CDR2 SQIVND (reference sequence). Losses at the gene ends were 4 bases for V and 5 bases for J; bases not matched to a gene: 4. CDR3 size: 14 residues. The full variable domain, rest sourced from reference TRBV19 and TRBJ1-2, is DGGITQSPKYLFRKEGQNVTLSCEQNLNHDAMYWYRQDPGQGLRLIYYSQIVNDFQKGDIAEGYSVSREKKESFPLTVTSAQKNPTAFYLCASSTRTGGYGYTFGSGTRLTVV.

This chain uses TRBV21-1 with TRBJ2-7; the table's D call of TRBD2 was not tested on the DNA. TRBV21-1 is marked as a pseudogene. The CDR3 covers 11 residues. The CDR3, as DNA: TGTGCCAGCTGTGGAGGTGCCGAGCAGTACTTC. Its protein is CASCGGAEQYF.

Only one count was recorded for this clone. The CDR3 nucleotides read TGCAGCGTTGCTGGGGGCCGGACCCTCTATGGCTACACCTTC. Translation: CSVAGGRTLYGYTF. The chain has TRBV29-1 and TRBJ1-2, with D possibly TRBD1 on 6 matching bases. Between the trimmed V and J ends, which lost 4 bases and 4 bases, there was a span of 16 bases. This CDR3 spans 14 amino acids. CDR1 is SQVTM, CDR2 ANQGSEA, per germline.

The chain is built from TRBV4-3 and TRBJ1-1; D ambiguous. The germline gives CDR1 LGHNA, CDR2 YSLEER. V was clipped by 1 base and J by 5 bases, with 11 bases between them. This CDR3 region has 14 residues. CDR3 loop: CASSQGPGRTEAFF. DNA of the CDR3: TGCGCCAGCAGCCAAGGGCCGGGGAGGACTGAAGCTTTCTTT.